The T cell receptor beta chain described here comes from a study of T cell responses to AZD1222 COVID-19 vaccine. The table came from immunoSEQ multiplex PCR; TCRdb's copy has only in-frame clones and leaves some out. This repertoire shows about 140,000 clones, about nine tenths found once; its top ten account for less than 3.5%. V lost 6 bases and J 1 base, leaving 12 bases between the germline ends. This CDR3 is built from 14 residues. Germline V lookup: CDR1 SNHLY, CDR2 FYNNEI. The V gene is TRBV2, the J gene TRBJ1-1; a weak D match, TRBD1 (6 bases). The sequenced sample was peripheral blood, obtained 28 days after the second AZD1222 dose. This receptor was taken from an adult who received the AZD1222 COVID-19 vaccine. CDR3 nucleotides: TGTGCCAGCAGAACTGGGACAACGAACACTGAAGCTTTCTTT. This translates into CASRTGTTNTEAFF.